The subject of this entry is one TCR beta chain. This specimen belongs to a study of cytomegalovirus exposure and HLA in healthy donors. The CDR3 runs 15 residues. Trimming at V came to 4 bases and at J to 2 bases, leaving 6 bases not matched to a gene. Germline V gives CDR1 SGHRS, CDR2 YFSETQ. PCR involved 60 Vbeta and 13 Jbeta primers. Assay used: immunoSEQ multiplex PCR; TCRdb lists only in-frame clones, some missing. Of approximately 110,000 clones in the sample, around 77% were seen once. This clonotype was obtained from a woman in her thirties or forties in good health and CMV-seropositive. The chain employs TRBV5-1 and TRBJ2-1; 7 nucleotides align to TRBD2. Material: PBMCs. The CDR3 sequence is CASSGGTIPYNEQFF. The DNA for the CDR3 is TGCGCCAGCAGCGGAGGGACTATACCCTACAATGAGCAGTTCTTC.